These 30 T cell receptor beta chains were sequenced from one sample in a study of long-term antiretroviral therapy in people with HIV. Runs used v3.0 of the immunoSEQ assay and were done at survey level. Libraries were prepared by immunoSEQ multiplex PCR; TCRdb keeps only in-frame clonotypes and omits some of them. The data show about 25,000 clones, 79% seen once. The source material was unsorted PBMCs, sampled 2.1 years after starting antiretroviral therapy. The receptors were sampled from a man aged 25 to 40 with HIV.

The chain employs TRBV7-2 and TRBJ2-5; unclear D gene. The germline gives CDR1 SGHTA, CDR2 FQGNSA. Between the trimmed V and J ends, which lost 8 bases and 9 bases, there was a span of 10 bases. There are 10 residues in the CDR3. Here the CDR3 reads CASSLDAQYF. CDR3 coding DNA: TGTGCCAGCTCCCTTGATGCCCAGTACTTC.

The J gene is TRBJ1-2, the V gene TRBV19, with D hard to call. The germline CDR1 and CDR2 sequences are LNHDA and SQIVND (reference sequence). Trimming took 7 bases from V and 7 from J, leaving 13 bases between them. The CDR3 sequence is 12 residues long. The CDR3 here is CASTTPVGGYTF. CDR3 nucleotide sequence: TGTGCCAGTACCACTCCAGTGGGTGGCTACACCTTC. The complete variable domain, with remaining parts taken from reference TRBV19 and TRBJ1-2, reads DGGITQSPKYLFRKEGQNVTLSCEQNLNHDAMYWYRQDPGQGLRLIYYSQIVNDFQKGDIAEGYSVSREKKESFPLTVTSAQKNPTAFYLCASTTPVGGYTFGSGTRLTVV.

This rearrangement joins TRBV6-1 to TRBJ1-3; tentatively, D is TRBD1 (5 bases). Trimming took 0 bases from V and 4 from J, leaving 7 bases between them. CDR3 length: 14 amino acids. Germline CDR1 reads MNHNS; CDR2 reads SASEGT. The CDR3 sequence is CASSEAAGGNTIYF. In nucleotides, the CDR3 is TGTGCCAGCAGTGAAGCCGCAGGGGGAAACACCATATATTTT.

The chain has TRBV5-1 and TRBJ2-3, with 8 bases identical to TRBD2. The length of the CDR3 is 16 residues. The trim removed 4 bases at V and 2 bases at J, leaving 9 bases unmatched. Germline assignment: CDR1 SGHRS and CDR2 YFSETQ. The CDR3, as DNA: TGCGCCAGCAGCCTGGGCGGGGGGACGATCACAGATACGCAGTATTTT. This encodes CASSLGGGTITDTQYF.

The rearrangement joins TRBV29-1 to TRBJ1-2, with a possible D match to TRBD1 (5 bases). Germline V lookup: CDR1 SQVTM, CDR2 ANQGSEA. The V gene lost 2 bases and the J gene lost 2 bases, with 12 bases spanning the gap. There are 14 residues in the CDR3. The CDR3 is CSVETGDSNYGYTF. Written as DNA, the CDR3 is TGCAGCGTTGAAACTGGGGACTCCAACTATGGCTACACCTTC.

In DNA form, the CDR3 reads TGTGCCAGCAGGACTAGCGGAAGCACAGATACGCAGTATTTT. Protein product: CASRTSGSTDTQYF. This chain links TRBV6-5 with TRBJ2-3; 9 nucleotides line up with TRBD2. Germline loops: CDR1 MNHEY, CDR2 SVGAGI. The V gene end was trimmed by 6 bases and the J gene end by 0 bases; junction bases not matched to a gene: 1. The CDR3 consists of 14 residues.

This rearrangement joins TRBV5-1 to TRBJ1-2; D might be TRBD1 (5 bases). V was cut by 0 bases and J by 4 bases, with 10 bases left in between. The germline V gene has CDR1 SGHRS and CDR2 YFSETQ. There are 14 residues in the CDR3. CDR3 coding DNA: TGCGCCAGCAGCTTGGCCAGCAGGGTCTATGGCTACACCTTC. It is translated as CASSLASRVYGYTF.

The genes are TRBV29-1 and TRBJ1-1; D call uncertain. Trimming pared 6 bases from V and 8 bases from J, leaving 4 bases between. This CDR3 is built from 8 residues. CDR1 and CDR2 from the germline V gene are SQVTM and ANQGSEA. The CDR3 spells CSVQEAFF. The CDR3 nucleotides are TGCAGCGTCCAGGAAGCTTTCTTT.

The chain joins TRBV6-6 to TRBJ2-5, with D possibly being TRBD1 or TRBD2 (5 bases each). The CDR3 has 15 amino acids. The V gene lost 2 bases and the J gene lost 7 bases, with 17 bases spanning the gap. Germline V gene lookup returns CDR1 MNHNY and CDR2 SVGAGI (reference sequence). CDR3 sequence: CASSYGDGRAGTQYF. The CDR3 DNA follows: TGTGCCAGCAGTTACGGGGACGGTCGGGCGGGGACCCAGTACTTC.

The chain employs TRBV2 and TRBJ2-5; the match to TRBD2 covers 8 bases. This CDR3 is 13 amino acids long. CDR1 and CDR2 (germline): SNHLY, FYNNEI. Unmatched junction bases numbered 7, after V lost 8 bases and J lost 5 bases. This CDR3 is CASYERGWETQYF. For the CDR3, the DNA is TGTGCCAGCTATGAGCGGGGGTGGGAGACCCAGTACTTC.

V gene TRBV2 combines with J gene TRBJ2-3; the D call may be TRBD1 or TRBD2 (5 bases each). The V gene's germline CDR1 is SNHLY and CDR2 FYNNEI. With 0 bases removed from V and 4 bases from J, the gap between germline ends came to 14 bases. CDR3 length: 16 residues. The CDR3 region has the DNA TGTGCCAGCAGTGAAGCGCTTGGGGCTAGCTCAGATACGCAGTATTTT. This translates into CASSEALGASSDTQYF.

This clone was counted only a few times. This chain joins TRBV7-2 and TRBJ2-1; D perhaps matches TRBD2 (6 bases). CDR3 size: 15 residues. The ends were cut back, 1 base at V and 7 bases at J, with 14 bases in the middle. Germline values: CDR1 SGHTA, CDR2 FQGNSA. The CDR3 DNA sequence: TGTGCCAGCAGCTTAGTTGCGGGACCAGCGAATGAGCAGTTCTTC. Translation gives CASSLVAGPANEQFF.

This clone is a singleton in its sample. J is TRBJ2-2 and V is TRBV14; perhaps TRBD2 as D (7 bases). The CDR3 runs 18 residues. Germline V CDR1 and CDR2: SGHDN, FVKESK. V was clipped by 1 base and J by 2 bases, with 17 bases between them. CDR3 sequence (DNA): TGTGCCAGCAGCCAAGTTCGGGGGGCTCGGCTCAACACCGGGGAGCTGTTTTTT. It codes for CASSQVRGARLNTGELFF.

The chain is built from TRBV25-1 and TRBJ1-2; a possible D gene is TRBD1 (5 bases). CDR1 MGHDK and CDR2 SYGVNS come from the germline V gene. This CDR3 contains 14 residues. V was clipped by 3 bases and J by 4 bases, with 12 bases between them. CDR3 residues: CASSEGLQIYGYTF. The DNA of the CDR3 is TGTGCCAGCAGTGAGGGACTCCAAATCTATGGCTACACCTTC.

Comments on this clone: Distinct nucleotide sequences in the sample also encode this CDR3. CDR3 region: CAWTQGSYEQYF. CDR3 DNA sequence: TGTGCCTGGACTCAGGGCAGCTACGAGCAGTACTTC. The chain couples TRBV30 to TRBJ2-7; possibly TRBD1 for D (5 bases). Deletions cut 4 bases from V and 3 bases from J, with 10 bases between. The CDR3 contains 12 residues. CDR1 and CDR2 (germline): GTSNPN, SVGIG (reference sequence).

The chain recombines TRBV19 with TRBJ1-2; 12 bases match TRBD1. The germline V gene encodes CDR1 LNHDA and CDR2 SQIVND (reference sequence). Unmatched junction bases numbered 11, after V lost 5 bases and J lost 4 bases. The CDR3 spans 17 residues. In DNA, the CDR3 is TGTGCCAGTAGTCCCGGGACAGGGGGCTACCTTCGCTATGGCTACACCTTC. Translation gives CASSPGTGGYLRYGYTF.

The gene calls are TRBV6-1 and TRBJ1-2, with 8 bases lining up with TRBD1. The germline V gene has CDR1 MNHNS and CDR2 SASEGT. The ends lost 6 bases at V and 11 bases at J; junction bases unmatched: 11. The CDR3 contains 13 residues. The CDR3 region is CASSPTGGLGYTF. DNA of the CDR3: TGTGCCAGCAGCCCCACAGGGGGTCTAGGATACACCTTC.

This clone was seen a few times. The rearrangement links TRBV7-9 to TRBJ2-7, with D perhaps matching TRBD2 (5 bases). Trimming removed 8 bases at V and 1 base at J, with 12 bases between. Germline-derived CDR1 and CDR2 are SEHNR and FQNEAQ (reference sequence). This CDR3 has 13 residues. The CDR3 reads CASEGIGSYEQYF. The CDR3 bases are TGTGCCAGCGAGGGCATTGGGTCCTACGAGCAGTACTTC.

This rearrangement joins TRBV5-1 to TRBJ2-1; 8 bases match TRBD1. In germline, CDR1 is SGHRS, CDR2 YFSETQ. CDR3 length: 16 residues. The V segment lost 5 bases and the J segment 6 bases; nucleotides outside the gene matches: 13. The CDR3 DNA is TGCGCCAGCAGTCCTAAACAGGGGGTTCATATCAATGAGCAGTTCTTC. This gives the protein CASSPKQGVHINEQFF.

V is TRBV28 and J is TRBJ1-2, with D tentatively TRBD1 (5 bases). V dropped 6 bases and J dropped 3 bases, with 26 bases sitting between them. The germline gives CDR1 MDHEN, CDR2 SYDVKM. The CDR3 has 18 residues. The DNA for the CDR3 is TGTGCCAGCAGCTTCCCACTCGGGGGAGGGGCTGGGGACTATGGCTACACCTTC. Amino acid sequence: CASSFPLGGGAGDYGYTF.

The gene calls are TRBV30 and TRBJ2-3, with a possible D match to TRBD2 (5 bases). V was shortened by 1 base and J by 2 bases, with 13 bases between the two germline ends. This CDR3 is built from 15 residues. CDR1 GTSNPN and CDR2 SVGIG come from the germline V gene (reference sequence). The CDR3 nucleotides read TGTGCCTGGAGTGATCGGAGCGGTTTCACAGATACGCAGTATTTT. Its protein is CAWSDRSGFTDTQYF.

This chain connects TRBV2 to TRBJ1-5; TRBD1 matches 7 bases. Unmatched junction bases numbered 6, after V lost 6 bases and J lost 4 bases. The CDR3 loop spans 14 amino acids. Germline V gene lookup returns CDR1 SNHLY and CDR2 FYNNEI. This chain's CDR3 is CASSVKGANQPQHF. The CDR3, as DNA: TGTGCCAGCAGCGTTAAGGGGGCGAATCAGCCCCAGCATTTT.

V and J are TRBV5-1 and TRBJ2-7; D is unclear. V was pared by 4 bases and J by 4 bases, with 12 bases between. CDR1 SGHRS and CDR2 YFSETQ come from the germline V gene. The CDR3 spans 13 residues. The CDR3 loop is CASSHPVTYEQYF. In DNA form, the CDR3 reads TGCGCCAGCAGCCACCCGGTCACGTACGAGCAGTACTTC.

By share of the sample, this clone is medium-sized. This sequence joins TRBV19 and TRBJ1-1, with D maybe TRBD1 (6 bases). The germline V and J ends were trimmed by 4 bases and 5 bases, with 23 bases remaining between them. The CDR3 has 17 amino acids. Germline V lookup: CDR1 LNHDA, CDR2 SQIVND (reference sequence). The CDR3 loop reads CASSTRDTTGAITEAFF. The CDR3 bases are TGTGCCAGTAGTACGCGAGACACGACGGGGGCTATTACTGAAGCTTTCTTT.

J is TRBJ2-1 and V is TRBV9; 8 bases are shared with TRBD2. Germline lookup yields CDR1 SGDLS and CDR2 YYNGEE. The CDR3 extends over 16 amino acids. Trimming removed 0 bases from V and 8 bases from J; junction bases left unmatched: 10. The CDR3, as DNA: TGTGCCAGCAGCGTAGGTGCCGGGAGGGCCCAGTATGAGCAGTTCTTC. Translated, it gives CASSVGAGRAQYEQFF.

This rearrangement joins TRBV5-8 to TRBJ2-2, with a weak D call TRBD1 (6 bases). V was trimmed by 5 bases and J by 6 bases, leaving 23 bases between them. Germline loops: CDR1 SGHTS, CDR2 YDEGEE. The CDR3 totals 17 residues. The DNA of the CDR3 is TGTGCCAGCAGATGGCATCTGGTACAGGGATTAGCCGGGGAGCTGTTTTTT. As protein: CASRWHLVQGLAGELFF.

V is TRBV30 and J is TRBJ1-5, with 7 bases matching TRBD1. V trimming: 2 bases; J trimming: 7 bases; junction bases outside the gene matches: 5. Germline V CDR1 and CDR2: GTSNPN, SVGIG (reference sequence). This CDR3 region has 13 residues. CDR3 loop: CAWSPTGRQPQHF. DNA for the CDR3: TGTGCCTGGAGTCCGACAGGGAGGCAGCCCCAGCATTTT.

The chain employs TRBV27 and TRBJ1-6, with 7 nucleotides matching TRBD1. This CDR3 comprises 13 residues. Germline trimming cut 8 bases from V and 6 bases from J; bases unmatched to any gene: 4. Germline V gene sequence: CDR1 MNHEY, CDR2 SMNVEV (reference sequence). The CDR3 is CASRQGVNSPLHF. Written as DNA, the CDR3 is TGTGCCAGCCGACAGGGCGTTAATTCACCCCTCCACTTT.

The rearrangement links TRBV19 to TRBJ1-5; tentatively, D is TRBD1 (5 bases). Trimming removed 7 bases at V and 3 bases at J, with 16 bases between. Looked up from germline, CDR1 is LNHDA and CDR2 is SQIVND (reference sequence). This CDR3 region has 15 residues. CDR3 DNA sequence: TGTGCCAGTACCATCATGGGGGGGGTCAATCAGCCCCAGCATTTT. Its protein product is CASTIMGGVNQPQHF.

The V gene is TRBV5-5, the J gene TRBJ1-1, with 9 nucleotides matching TRBD1. Trimming at V came to 6 bases and at J to 4 bases, leaving 16 bases not matched to a gene. Germline CDR1 reads SGHKS; CDR2 reads YYEKEE (reference sequence). The CDR3 covers 17 residues. The CDR3 DNA reads TGTGCCAGCACCCGGGATGTAGGACAGGGGTATAGCACTGAAGCTTTCTTT. Protein product: CASTRDVGQGYSTEAFF.